This passage covers 8 T cell receptor beta chains from one sample sequenced in a study of cytomegalovirus exposure and HLA in healthy donors. Both 60 Vbeta primers and 13 Jbeta primers went into the PCR. Assay used: immunoSEQ multiplex PCR; TCRdb lists only in-frame clones, some missing. This sample's table reports fewer than 75,000 clones. Material for sequencing was PBMCs. The receptors here all came from a boy between 10 and 17 years old in good health and CMV-seronegative.

The V gene is TRBV7-6, the J gene TRBJ2-1; perhaps TRBD1 as D (7 bases). CDR1 is SGHVS, CDR2 FNYEAQ, per germline. With 7 bases removed from V and 7 bases from J, the gap between germline ends came to 23 bases. This CDR3 has 16 residues. The CDR3 spells CASTDRGPTGRNEQFF. The CDR3 nucleotides are TGTGCCAGCACCGATAGGGGCCCGACAGGGAGGAATGAGCAGTTCTTC.

The chain combines TRBV6-5 with TRBJ2-1, with 8 bases fitting TRBD2. V shed 4 bases and J 8 bases; nucleotides not matched to a gene: 7. The CDR3 contains 14 residues. Germline V gene data show CDR1 as MNHEY and CDR2 as SVGAGI. The CDR3 nucleotides read TGTGCCAGCAGTTTCGGGGGGGCCGGGTATGAGCAGTTCTTC. Its protein is CASSFGGAGYEQFF.

The gene calls are TRBV30 and TRBJ2-1; 10 bases match TRBD2. V dropped 0 bases and J dropped 6; count of bases not matched to a gene: 5. The germline CDR1 and CDR2 sequences are GTSNPN and SVGIG (reference sequence). CDR3 size: 15 residues. The CDR3 reads CAWSVNLAGVNEQFF. CDR3 sequence (DNA): TGTGCCTGGAGTGTAAATCTAGCGGGAGTCAATGAGCAGTTCTTC.

The V gene is TRBV19, the J gene TRBJ2-7; 12 nucleotides align to TRBD2. CDR3 length equals 16 residues. V shed 10 bases and J 2 bases; nucleotides not matched to a gene: 12. Looked up from germline, CDR1 is LNHDA and CDR2 is SQIVND (reference sequence). The CDR3 protein is CATKNKGLAGTYEQYF. CDR3 nucleotide sequence: TGTGCCACCAAAAACAAAGGACTAGCGGGGACCTACGAGCAGTACTTC.

The V call is TRBV11-2, the J call TRBJ2-5, with 8 bases aligning to TRBD2. Trimming cost V 4 bases and J 2 bases; bases outside gene matches: 6. Germline CDR1 SGHAT, CDR2 FQNNGV. CDR3 length equals 15 residues. The CDR3: CASSSTSAPQETQYF. The DNA of the CDR3 is TGTGCCAGCAGCTCGACTAGCGCGCCTCAAGAGACCCAGTACTTC.

The J gene is TRBJ1-1, the V gene TRBV29-1; 7 bases are shared with TRBD1. The CDR3 totals 14 residues. Germline CDR1 and CDR2: SQVTM and ANQGSEA. The V segment lost 6 bases and the J segment 4 bases; nucleotides outside the gene matches: 11. CDR3 coding DNA: TGCAGCGTGCATCCCCGACAGGGTGGCACTGAAGCTTTCTTT. This codes for CSVHPRQGGTEAFF.

The chain uses TRBV6-5 and TRBJ2-7, with 9 nucleotides matching TRBD1. The CDR3 length is 14 residues. CDR1 and CDR2 from the germline V gene are MNHEY and SVGAGI. Trimming took 8 bases from V and 3 from J; bases not matched to a gene: 8. The CDR3 loop is CASRRGTGHYEQYF. In DNA, the CDR3 is TGTGCCAGCCGACGGGGGACAGGGCACTACGAGCAGTACTTC.

This sequence joins TRBV5-5 and TRBJ1-5; the D gene is possibly TRBD1 (5 bases). CDR3 length: 16 residues. Germline CDR1 and CDR2: SGHKS and YYEKEE (reference sequence). V lost 0 bases to trimming and J lost 1 base, with 11 bases between them. CDR3 protein: CASSLVGGDSNQPQHF. As DNA, the CDR3 is TGTGCCAGCAGCTTGGTCGGGGGTGACAGCAATCAGCCCCAGCATTTT. Using reference TRBV5-5 and TRBJ1-5 for the parts outside the CDR3, the full variable domain is DAGVTQSPTHLIKTRGQQVTLRCSPISGHKSVSWYQQVLGQGPQFIFQYYEKEERGRGNFPDRFSARQFPNYSSELNVNALLLGDSALYLCASSLVGGDSNQPQHFGDGTRLSIL.